The source of this T cell receptor beta chain is a study of cytomegalovirus exposure and HLA in healthy donors. In the PCR, 60 Vbeta and 13 Jbeta primers were used. This table comes from immunoSEQ multiplex PCR, and its TCRdb copy is limited to in-frame clones, with some not included. The sample carries about 180,000 clones, about 72% recorded once. Trimming shortened V by 5 bases and J by 5 bases, and 9 bases separated the two germline ends. Germline CDR1 LNHDA, CDR2 SQIVND (reference sequence). The CDR3 consists of 12 residues. The sequenced material came from PBMCs. This receptor was identified in a human donor in good health. This chain uses TRBV19 with TRBJ1-1, with TRBD1 as a possible D gene (5 bases). The CDR3 DNA follows: TGTGCCAGTAGTTACGGGGGGACTGAAGCTTTCTTT. This gives the protein CASSYGGTEAFF.